Below, 3 T cell receptor beta chains from the same sample are listed, as sequenced in a study of blood T cell repertoires in COVID-19. Sequencing was performed with immunoSEQ multiplex PCR; in TCRdb, only in-frame clones are kept and a portion is missing. The table shows around 270,000 clones, with about 89% occurring only once. Sequences were obtained from peripheral blood. All receptors derive from a man younger than 45 with acute or convalescent COVID-19.

The V call is TRBV9, the J call TRBJ1-3, with 7 positions matching TRBD1. This CDR3 has 15 amino acids. Germline lookup yields CDR1 SGDLS and CDR2 YYNGEE. The V segment lost 0 bases and the J segment 2 bases; nucleotides outside the gene matches: 2. CDR3 sequence (DNA): TGTGCCAGCAGCGTAGAGGGACAGACTGGAAACACCATATATTTT. It specifies CASSVEGQTGNTIYF.

The V and J genes are TRBV4-1 and TRBJ1-3; D may be TRBD1 (5 bases). This CDR3 is built from 14 residues. Germline CDR1 and CDR2: MGHRA and YSYEKL. V was clipped by 2 bases and J by 7 bases, with 12 bases between them. DNA for the CDR3: TGCGCCAGCAGCCAAAGCCGGGGGAGGAACACCATATATTTT. It is translated as CASSQSRGRNTIYF.

This chain links TRBV7-9 with TRBJ2-6, with a possible D match to TRBD2 (5 bases). Trimming left V 2 bases short and J 2 bases short, with 7 bases between. CDR1 is SEHNR, CDR2 FQNEAQ, per germline (reference sequence). This CDR3 has 15 residues. The CDR3, as DNA: TGTGCCAGCAGCTTAACGGGGACTGGGGCCAACGTCCTGACTTTC. It yields the protein CASSLTGTGANVLTF. Using reference TRBV7-9 and TRBJ2-6 for the parts outside the CDR3, the full variable domain is DTGVSQNPRHKITKRGQNVTFRCDPISEHNRLYWYRQTLGQGPEFLTYFQNEAQLEKSRLLSDRFSAERPKGSFSTLEIQRTEQGDSAMYLCASSLTGTGANVLTFGAGSRLTVL.